These T cell receptor beta chains were read from a single sample in a study of tumor-infiltrating lymphocytes in primary liver carcinoma. TCRdb called the multiplex PCR reads again in MiXCR, with one record for every CDR3 protein. The table shows 300,000 to 350,000 distinct CDR3 sequences, with less than 65% occurring only once. The sample consisted of peripheral blood. The receptors come from a man aged 40-49 years with primary liver carcinoma and hepatitis B virus infection. The CDR3 runs from the conserved cysteine through the conserved F or W. D genes are given only for firm matches. Expanded clones get a size class; other rows say once, few or many, or leave the size out.

D gene	clone size	V gene	J gene	CDR3 DNA	CDR3 protein
.	.	TRBV7-9	TRBJ1-3	TGTGCCAGCAGCTTAAGAAACTCTGGAAACACCATATATTTT	CASSLRNSGNTIYF
TRBD2	many	TRBV4-3	TRBJ2-1	TGCGCCAGCAGCCAAGGCGGGGACTATTACAATGAGCAGTTCTTC	CASSQGGDYYNEQFF
.	.	TRBV11-2	TRBJ2-7	TGTGCCAGCAGCTTAGAGTCCGGGGTCTCTAGCGAGCACTACTTC	CASSLESGVSSEHYF
.	.	TRBV28	TRBJ1-5	TGTGCCAGCAGTTTACTAGGGGCTCATCAGCCCCAGCATTTT	CASSLLGAHQPQHF
TRBD1	.	TRBV24-1	TRBJ2-3	TGTGCCACCAATTATGGGACAGGGGGCACAGATACGCAGTATTTT	CATNYGTGGTDTQYF
.	.	TRBV2	TRBJ2-3	TGTGCCAGCAGTGCCCGATTGGATGGCACAGATACGCAGTATTTT	CASSARLDGTDTQYF
.	.	TRBV5-1	TRBJ1-6	TGCGCCAGCAATTCGACAGCAGTCAATTCGCCCCTCCACTTT	CASNSTAVNSPLHF
TRBD2	.	TRBV4-1	TRBJ2-5	TGCGCCAGCAGCCATGACCCCCTGGGACTAGCGGGTCAAGAGACCCAGTACTTC	CASSHDPLGLAGQETQYF
TRBD1	once	TRBV11-2	TRBJ1-2	TGTGCCAACAGTTCGGACAGGAACTATGGTTACACCTTC	CANSSDRNYGYTF
.	few	TRBV5-1	TRBJ2-2	TGCGCCAGCAGCTTGGTGACCTACACCGGGGAGCTGTTTTTT	CASSLVTYTGELFF
.	.	TRBV6-2/TRBV6-3	TRBJ2-3	TGTGCCAGCAGTTACTCTCCAACCGTGGGGGGCACAGATACGCAGTATTTT	CASSYSPTVGGTDTQYF
TRBD2	many	TRBV11-2	TRBJ2-1	TGTGCCAGCAGCTTTCGTATCCGTGCTAGCGGGACCAGCTACAATGAGCAGTTCTTC	CASSFRIRASGTSYNEQFF
.	many	TRBV28	TRBJ2-7	TGTGCCAGCAGTTCCGCCGACAGATCCTACGAGCAGTACTTC	CASSSADRSYEQYF
TRBD1	few	TRBV7-9	TRBJ2-7	TGTGCCAGCAGCGGATCCGGGACAGGGCGGCAGTACTTC	CASSGSGTGRQYF
.	many	TRBV29-1	TRBJ2-1	TGCAGCCAAAGCCCCCAGGGCGATGAGCAGTTCTTC	CSQSPQGDEQFF
TRBD1	many	TRBV12-3/TRBV12-4	TRBJ2-7	TGTGCCAGCACCAGGACAGGGGGCTACGAGCAGTACTTC	CASTRTGGYEQYF
TRBD2	.	TRBV5-6	TRBJ2-7	TGTGCCAGCAACTTGGCGGGAGGAACCTACGAGCGGTACTTC	CASNLAGGTYERYF
.	once	TRBV11-3	TRBJ2-1	TGTGTCAGCAGCTTAGATTGGACAGACAATGAGCAGTTCTTC	CVSSLDWTDNEQFF
TRBD2	.	TRBV5-4	TRBJ2-1	TGTGCCAGCAGCTTCGTGACTAGCGGGACCGGGTCGTTGGATGAGCAGTTCTTC	CASSFVTSGTGSLDEQFF
TRBD1	many	TRBV29-1	TRBJ1-3	TGCAGCGTTACAGGGGCCGCTGGAAACACCATATATTTT	CSVTGAAGNTIYF
.	.	TRBV6-1	TRBJ1-5	TGTCCCAGCAGTGAAAGCATGCGGGGCAATCAGCCCCAGCATTTT	CPSSESMRGNQPQHF
TRBD1	.	TRBV29-1	TRBJ2-5	TGCAGCGATTGGGGTGAGACAGGGAAACTGGTAGTTGGAGAGACCCAGTACTTC	CSDWGETGKLVVGETQYF
.	many	TRBV5-5	TRBJ2-7	TGTGCCAGCAGCGACCGCCCGAGCTCCTACGAGCAGTACTTC	CASSDRPSSYEQYF
.	.	TRBV11-2	TRBJ2-1	TGTGCTAGCAGCTTAGAGTCGGGCGCTGAGCAGATCTTC	CASSLESGAEQIF
.	.	TRBV11-2	TRBJ2-1	TGTGTCAGCAGCCTCCTAGAAGACACTGAGCAGTTCTTC	CVSSLLEDTEQFF
TRBD2	.	TRBV6-5	TRBJ2-7	TGTGCCAGCAGACCCGGGGGGGAAGGGTCCTACGTGCAGTACTTC	CASRPGGEGSYVQYF
.	once	TRBV5-4	TRBJ2-7	TGTGCCAGCAGTTTAAGGGGTGCGAACAAGCAGTACTTC	CASSLRGANKQYF
.	.	TRBV11-2	TRBJ1-1	TGTGCCAGCAGATATACAGAGGAGGGTGGCATTGAAGCTTTCTTT	CASRYTEEGGIEAFF
TRBD2	many	TRBV5-6	TRBJ2-1	TGTGCCAGCGTAGCGGGAGGGCCTAGTAATGAGCAGTTCTTC	CASVAGGPSNEQFF
TRBD1	.	TRBV29-1	TRBJ2-1	TGCAGCGTTTCTGGGACAGGAGGGTTTAATGAGCAGTTCTTC	CSVSGTGGFNEQFF
.	.	TRBV5-1	TRBJ2-1	TGCACCAGCAGCTTGTCAGTGTCCGGGGAGCAGTTCTTC	CTSSLSVSGEQFF
.	many	TRBV11-2	TRBJ2-2	TGTGCCAGCAGCTTAGAACCCGGGAACACCGGGGAGCTGTTTTTT	CASSLEPGNTGELFF
.	many	TRBV4-1	TRBJ2-1	TGCGCCAGCAGCCAAGGAGGAGCCTCTCACAATGAGCAGTTCTTC	CASSQGGASHNEQFF
TRBD1	.	TRBV27	TRBJ2-7	TGTGCCAGCAGGAGACCGGGACAGGGCAACGAGCAGTACTTC	CASRRPGQGNEQYF
TRBD2	few	TRBV6-2/TRBV6-3	TRBJ2-7	TGTGTCAGCATCGCGGGACTAGCGGAGGGGGGCGAGCAGTACTTC	CVSIAGLAEGGEQYF
.	once	TRBV11-3	TRBJ2-2	TGTGCCAGGTGGTGCCTTAAACCCATCACCGGGGAGTCGTTTTTT	CARWCLKPITGESFF
TRBD2	.	TRBV10-2	TRBJ2-7	TGCGCCAGCAGTGAGTCTTACAGCGGGAATGGCGAGCTGTACTTC	CASSESYSGNGELYF